A single TCR beta chain is shown here with its context. This entry is derived from a study of T cell changes during pregnancy in multiple sclerosis. The protocol was immunoSEQ multiplex PCR, while the TCRdb copy is restricted to in-frame clones and leaves out a portion. The table has more than 85,000 clones, approximately 92% seen once. This clonotype was obtained from a female donor with multiple sclerosis, enrolled in a pregnancy study. The material sequenced was peripheral blood, taken in the second trimester of pregnancy.

In DNA, the CDR3 is TGTGCCAGCAGCCAAGTCTCCGGCCAGGACGAGCAGTACTTC. Translating it yields CASSQVSGQDEQYF. The chain carries TRBV14 and TRBJ2-7; D remains ambiguous. There are 14 residues in the CDR3. Germline CDR1 is SGHDN and CDR2 is FVKESK. V gave up 1 base and J gave up 5 bases, with 12 bases separating them.